In its sample, the clone carrying this T cell receptor beta chain was seen once. Its antigen is still unknown. The data belong to a study of OX40 agonist ivuxolimab in advanced cancers. The wider study: An anti-OX40 (CD134) antibody with agonistic activity, ivuxolimab, was administered to patients.

Repertoires were generated with immunoSEQ multiplex PCR, while TCRdb's copy carries only in-frame clones and drops some. Among under 50,000 clones listed, around 88% were seen once. General study findings and limits: At doses 0.1 to 3.0 mg/kg, CD4+ and CD8+ clones expanded.

The CDR3 covers 14 residues. Trimming took off 5 bases at V and 4 bases at J, with 14 bases between the two ends. In germline, CDR1 is SGHTA, CDR2 FQGNSA. V gene TRBV7-2 combines with J gene TRBJ1-2, with D maybe TRBD1 (6 bases). The TCR comes from an adult with an advanced solid tumor such as melanoma, head and neck, liver or kidney cancer. The sample was CD4+ or CD8+ T cells sorted from blood, taken in a trial of the OX40 agonist ivuxolimab. The CDR3: CASSPGQPGYGYTF. CDR3 DNA: TGTGCCAGCAGCCCTGGACAGCCGGGCTATGGCTACACCTTC. Together with reference TRBV7-2 and TRBJ1-2, the CDR3 gives the full variable domain: GAGVSQSPSNKVTEKGKDVELRCDPISGHTALYWYRQSLGQGLEFLIYFQGNSAPDKSGLPSDRFSAERTGGSVSTLTIQRTQQEDSAVYLCASSPGQPGYGYTFGSGTRLTVV.